Listed below are T cell receptor beta chains from one sample, sequenced in a study of post-analysis software for immune sequencing data. TCRdb used MiXCR to reprocess the PCR reads, holding one entry per CDR3 protein. The sample lists about 820,000 distinct CDR3 sequences, about 50% seen once, with approximately 4.5% in the top ten. The source material was blood. These receptor sequences come from a girl between 10 and 17 years old with multiple sclerosis. Each CDR3 is given with its conserved first and last residue. Each record gives: V gene, D gene, clone size, J gene, CDR3 DNA, CDR3 protein. A D gene is named only where the DNA matches it firmly. Some rows mark clone size as missing; the rest say once, few, many or name a class of expanded clone.

>TRBV5-1|NA|few|TRBJ1-5
TGCGCCAGCAGCCCCGGGACAAGCAATCAGCCCCAGCATTTT
CASSPGTSNQPQHF
>TRBV3-1|TRBD1|NA|TRBJ2-3
TGTGCCAGCAGCAAGACCGGGACAGGGGAGTATTTT
CASSKTGTGEYF
>TRBV30|NA|NA|TRBJ2-5
TGTGCCTGGCATCCGGGACAACTGGACCAAGAGACCCAGTACTTC
CAWHPGQLDQETQYF
>TRBV10-1|TRBD1|few|TRBJ2-5
TGCGCCAGCAGTGAGTCGGAGAATACAGGGGGTGAGACCCAGTACTTC
CASSESENTGGETQYF
>TRBV10-3|NA|NA|TRBJ1-5
TGTGCCATCGCTGACCTACAGGGAGGTGGCAATCAGCCCCAGCATTTT
CAIADLQGGGNQPQHF
>TRBV10-3|NA|NA|TRBJ2-1
TGTGCCATCAGTGGTGGGGGACCAAGGGCCATTAGCTCCTACAATGAGCAGTTCTTC
CAISGGGPRAISSYNEQFF
>TRBV12-3/TRBV12-4|NA|NA|TRBJ2-3
TGTGCCAGCAGTTGGACGGATACGCAGTATTTT
CASSWTDTQYF
>TRBV5-1|TRBD2|NA|TRBJ2-7
TGCGCCAGCAGCTTGGTGGGACTAGCGGGACAAAACGAGCAGTACTTC
CASSLVGLAGQNEQYF
>TRBV25-1|NA|few|TRBJ2-5
TGTGCCAGCGCAACGAGAGTTACCCAAGAGACCCAGTACTTC
CASATRVTQETQYF
>TRBV5-5|NA|NA|TRBJ2-1
TGTGCCAGCAGCTTGCGAGCTAGTTCCTACAATGAGCAGTTCTTC
CASSLRASSYNEQFF